This TCR beta chain was captured in a study of T-cell reconstitution after alpha-beta-depleted transplantation in children. Overall study results and limits: Where alpha-beta T cells came from about two months after transplant was reportedly several hundred expanded graft clones. When one year had passed after transplant, most T-cell counts and diversity came from newly produced T cells.

The TCRbeta library incorporated unique molecular identifiers. TCRdb reprocessed the PCR reads via MiXCR and lists one record per CDR3 protein. Here the sample spans around 15,000 distinct CDR3 sequences, 4.5% to 6.5% being singletons. The CDR3 runs to 15 residues. Germline lookup yields CDR1 LNHNV and CDR2 YYDKDF (reference sequence). Trimming left V 7 bases short and J 6 bases short, with 16 bases between. This clonotype was counted a few times. Its antigen is unknown. The receptor comes from a boy younger than 18 with acute lymphoblastic leukemia, due to receive a stem cell transplant. The rearrangement links TRBV15 to TRBJ1-6, with D possibly being TRBD1 (5 bases). The sample here was PBMCs, taken before TCRalphabeta/CD19-depleted stem cell transplant. This CDR3 reads CATTPRGRINSPLHF. Written as DNA, the CDR3 is TGTGCCACCACCCCGAGGGGACGGATTAATTCACCCCTCCACTTT.